These 27 T cell receptor beta chains share one sample of origin, sequenced in a study of blood T cell repertoires in COVID-19. Measured with immunoSEQ multiplex PCR; TCRdb has only the in-frame clones, and not every one. The sample carries 200,000 to 250,000 clones, roughly nine tenths recorded once. Sequences were obtained from peripheral blood. The receptors originated from a woman under 30 who had recovered from COVID-19.

Here the CDR3 reads CASSLTQGTYGYTF. CDR3 sequence (DNA): TGTGCCAGCAGCCTGACACAGGGTACCTATGGCTACACCTTC. The rearrangement joins TRBV7-2 to TRBJ1-2, with D possibly being TRBD1 (6 bases). From germline, CDR1 is SGHTA and CDR2 FQGNSA. CDR3 length: 14 amino acids. Trimming took 5 bases from V and 4 from J, leaving 14 bases between them.

The chain combines TRBV9 with TRBJ2-3; 7 bases agree with TRBD2. V shed 0 bases and J 1 base; nucleotides not matched to a gene: 8. CDR1 SGDLS and CDR2 YYNGEE come from the germline V gene. CDR3 length: 17 residues. CDR3 region: CASSVAGGARRTDTQYF. The CDR3 nucleotides read TGTGCCAGCAGCGTAGCGGGGGGAGCTAGACGCACAGATACGCAGTATTTT.

This clone occurred once. The chain links TRBV9 to TRBJ2-1; D gene unclear. V was shortened by 4 bases and J by 3 bases, with 11 bases between the two germline ends. Germline values: CDR1 SGDLS, CDR2 YYNGEE. The CDR3 has 14 residues. The CDR3 nucleotides read TGTGCCAGCAGCCCCGGTCTAGGCTACAATGAGCAGTTCTTC. Translating gives CASSPGLGYNEQFF.

The chain combines TRBV29-1 with TRBJ2-1; 8 nucleotides match TRBD1. The V gene end was trimmed by 2 bases and the J gene end by 3 bases; junction bases not matched to a gene: 6. The CDR3 spans 15 residues. Germline lookup yields CDR1 SQVTM and CDR2 ANQGSEA. In nucleotides, the CDR3 is TGCAGCGTTGAATTTGCAGGGGGCCGCTACAATGAGCAGTTCTTC. This encodes CSVEFAGGRYNEQFF.

The chain employs TRBV2 and TRBJ2-3, with 8 bases lining up with TRBD2. CDR3 length: 14 amino acids. Germline V gives CDR1 SNHLY, CDR2 FYNNEI. The J segment lost 5 bases and the V segment lost 10 bases, leaving 11 bases of the junction unmatched. The CDR3 DNA follows: TGTGCCATCCCGCCAGGACTAGCTGGAGATACGCAGTATTTT. This codes for CAIPPGLAGDTQYF.

V and J are TRBV2 and TRBJ2-4, with a possible D match to TRBD2 (5 bases). This CDR3 is 15 amino acids long. The germline V gene encodes CDR1 SNHLY and CDR2 FYNNEI. Trimming took 7 bases from V and 3 from J, leaving 16 bases between them. CDR3 residues: CASTLTREGKNIQYF. CDR3 DNA sequence: TGTGCCAGCACCCTGACGAGAGAGGGCAAAAACATTCAGTACTTC.

Note on this clone: Different DNA sequences within this sample yield the same CDR3. V usage is TRBV27 and J usage is TRBJ2-7, with a possible D match to TRBD1 (6 bases). The CDR3 runs to 11 residues. Germline V gene lookup returns CDR1 MNHEY and CDR2 SMNVEV (reference sequence). The ends were cut back, 3 bases at V and 7 bases at J, with 7 bases in the middle. CDR3 residues: CASSLRGEQYF. CDR3 nucleotide sequence: TGTGCCAGCAGTTTGAGGGGGGAGCAGTACTTC.

The J gene is TRBJ2-3, the V gene TRBV18, with 8 bases matching TRBD2. The CDR3 sequence is 14 residues long. Germline trimming cut 4 bases from V and 4 bases from J; bases unmatched to any gene: 4. CDR1 KGHSH and CDR2 LQKENI come from the germline V gene. The CDR3 loop is CASSLGLDADTQYF. CDR3 in DNA: TGTGCCAGCTCACTGGGACTAGACGCAGATACGCAGTATTTT.

The chain is built from TRBV5-1 and TRBJ2-1; 7 bases are shared with TRBD2. CDR3 length equals 15 residues. Germline V gives CDR1 SGHRS, CDR2 YFSETQ. The ends lost 3 bases at V and 7 bases at J; junction bases unmatched: 10. The CDR3 is CASSSARGGPNEQFF. In DNA form, the CDR3 reads TGCGCCAGCAGCTCAGCTCGGGGAGGGCCAAATGAGCAGTTCTTC.

The rearrangement uses TRBV30 and TRBJ1-5, with TRBD1 matching 10 bases. The germline V gene has CDR1 GTSNPN and CDR2 SVGIG (reference sequence). Trimming at V came to 0 bases and at J to 8 bases, leaving 4 bases not matched to a gene. The CDR3 contains 14 residues. The CDR3 DNA reads TGTGCCTGGAGTGTTGGACAGGGGGTTAAGCCCCAGCATTTT. This encodes CAWSVGQGVKPQHF.

This clone has only one observation. The chain joins TRBV9 to TRBJ2-5; TRBD2 aligns across 10 bases. The trim removed 1 base at V and 5 bases at J, leaving 8 bases unmatched. The CDR3 is 16 amino acids. Looked up from germline, CDR1 is SGDLS and CDR2 is YYNGEE. DNA of the CDR3: TGTGCCAGCAGCGTACTAGCGGGAGCTTCGGGGGAGACCCAGTACTTC. As protein: CASSVLAGASGETQYF.

This chain joins TRBV7-3 and TRBJ2-7; perhaps TRBD1 as D (5 bases). The V and J ends lost 4 bases and 4 bases respectively, with 14 bases between them. CDR1 is SGHTA and CDR2 is FQGTGA in the germline V gene. The CDR3 length is 14 residues. CDR3 sequence reads: CASSWGRNVYEQYF. In DNA form, the CDR3 reads TGTGCCAGCAGCTGGGGCAGGAACGTATACGAGCAGTACTTC.

This chain joins TRBV5-5 and TRBJ1-5; TRBD1 is a possible D gene (6 bases). Germline V gives CDR1 SGHKS, CDR2 YYEKEE (reference sequence). The CDR3 spans 18 residues. The V and J ends lost 4 bases and 0 bases respectively, with 20 bases between them. The CDR3 loop reads CASSPEWGRGYSNQPQHF. DNA of the CDR3: TGTGCCAGCAGCCCCGAATGGGGTAGGGGGTATAGCAATCAGCCCCAGCATTTT.

This chain uses TRBV12-3 or TRBV12-4 with TRBJ2-1; D is perhaps TRBD1 (6 bases). This CDR3 comprises 11 residues. V lost 6 bases and J lost 9, with 9 bases in between. The CDR3 protein is CASRGQSEQFF. DNA for the CDR3: TGTGCCAGCAGGGGACAAAGTGAGCAGTTCTTC.

The table lists this clone with a count of one. The chain combines TRBV24-1 with TRBJ2-1; D might be TRBD2 (5 bases). The CDR3 loop spans 13 amino acids. CDR1 and CDR2 from the germline V gene are KGHDR and SFDVKD. The germline V and J ends were trimmed by 2 bases and 5 bases, with 6 bases remaining between them. The CDR3 region has the DNA TGTGCCACCAGTGATTCCGGGAACAATGAGCAGTTCTTC. As protein: CATSDSGNNEQFF.

V is TRBV7-8 and J is TRBJ2-5; D perhaps matches TRBD1 (5 bases). Germline V gives CDR1 SGHVS, CDR2 FQNEAQ. V was trimmed by 3 bases and J by 5 bases, leaving 13 bases between them. This CDR3 has 14 residues. The CDR3 DNA reads as TGTGCCAGCAGCTTGGACCAGGGTTGGGAGACCCAGTACTTC. As protein: CASSLDQGWETQYF.

The chain joins TRBV7-6 to TRBJ2-7, with 11 bases aligning to TRBD2. CDR3 length: 15 residues. V was pared by 5 bases and J by 7 bases, with 10 bases of the junction left unmatched. Germline V CDR1 and CDR2: SGHVS, FNYEAQ. Here the CDR3 DNA reads TGTGCCAGCAGCCCTGTAGCGGGAGGGCCTGGGGAGCAGTACTTC. The encoded protein is CASSPVAGGPGEQYF.

The chain is built from TRBV27 and TRBJ2-7, with 10 positions matching TRBD2. Germline trimming cut 2 bases from V and 6 bases from J; bases unmatched to any gene: 10. This CDR3 contains 16 residues. In germline, CDR1 is MNHEY, CDR2 SMNVEV (reference sequence). As DNA, the CDR3 is TGTGCCAGCAGTTTAGAGGGTAGCGGGAGGTCGGCCGAGCAGTACTTC. Protein product: CASSLEGSGRSAEQYF.

The genes are TRBV10-3 and TRBJ2-7; TRBD1 matches 9 bases. CDR1 ENHRY and CDR2 SYGVKD come from the germline V gene. V lost 3 bases and J lost 1; bases outside the gene matches: 4. The CDR3 extends over 15 amino acids. CDR3 in amino acids: CAISEPGQGSYEQYF. The CDR3 bases are TGTGCCATCAGTGAACCGGGACAGGGTTCCTACGAGCAGTACTTC.

The chain combines TRBV5-1 with TRBJ2-5; no clear D gene. Trimming removed 0 bases at V and 3 bases at J, with 12 bases between. Per the germline V gene, CDR1 is SGHRS and CDR2 is YFSETQ. This CDR3 region has 15 residues. CDR3 coding DNA: TGCGCCAGCAGCTTGGGGTTTATCGAGAAAGAGACCCAGTACTTC. Its protein is CASSLGFIEKETQYF.

The V call is TRBV12-5, the J call TRBJ2-1, with 7 nucleotides matching TRBD1. The CDR3 contains 14 residues. V lost 1 base to trimming and J lost 6 bases; unmatched junction nucleotides: 3. CDR1 is LGHNT, CDR2 FRNRAP, per germline. Here the CDR3 reads CASGLEGALNEQFF. The CDR3 region has the DNA TGTGCTAGTGGTTTGGAGGGGGCCCTCAATGAGCAGTTCTTC.

This chain uses TRBV29-1 with TRBJ2-4; D is unclear. Trimming took off 2 bases at V and 0 bases at J, with 11 bases between the two ends. Germline-derived CDR1 and CDR2 are SQVTM and ANQGSEA. The CDR3 length is 15 residues. The CDR3 reads CSVELSILAKNIQYF. CDR3 nucleotide sequence: TGCAGCGTTGAATTGTCTATCCTAGCCAAAAACATTCAGTACTTC.

J is TRBJ2-1 and V is TRBV3-1 (or the pseudogene TRBV3-2); perhaps TRBD1 as D (6 bases). This CDR3 has 13 residues. CDR1 and CDR2 from the germline V gene are LGHDT and YNNKEL (reference sequence). V was clipped by 2 bases and J by 8 bases, with 10 bases between them. Here the CDR3 DNA reads TGTGCCAGCAGCCAATACAGGGTCGATGAGCAGTTCTTC. As protein: CASSQYRVDEQFF.

About this clone itself: The junction differs from germline at one of its ends, possibly a read error. CDR3: CATSVRTENTDAQYF. The CDR3 bases are TGTGCCACCAGTGTCCGGACAGAAAACACAGATGCGCAGTATTTT. The V gene is TRBV24-1, the J gene TRBJ2-3, with a weak D call TRBD1 (6 bases). In germline, CDR1 is KGHDR, CDR2 SFDVKD. The CDR3 runs 15 residues.

The chain couples TRBV4-1 to TRBJ1-5; D unresolved. Per the germline V gene, CDR1 is MGHRA and CDR2 is YSYEKL. V gave up 1 base and J gave up 8 bases, with 24 bases separating them. The CDR3 runs 18 residues. CDR3 in amino acids: CASSQVWTLSDSGEPQHF. CDR3 bases: TGCGCCAGCAGCCAAGTTTGGACGCTCTCGGACTCCGGGGAGCCCCAGCATTTT.

This chain connects TRBV28 to TRBJ2-1; 8 nucleotides align to TRBD2. The CDR3 is 15 amino acids. The ends lost 6 bases at V and 2 bases at J; junction bases unmatched: 6. Germline CDR1 and CDR2: MDHEN and SYDVKM. DNA for the CDR3: TGTGCCAGCAGGAGCGGGAGCTACCCCTACAATGAGCAGTTCTTC. Translation gives CASRSGSYPYNEQFF.

This chain connects TRBV18 to TRBJ1-1; tentatively, D is TRBD1 (6 bases). CDR1 and CDR2 (germline): KGHSH, LQKENI. The CDR3 totals 16 residues. Trimming removed 3 bases from V and 4 bases from J, with 18 bases in between. This chain's CDR3 is CASSPLVRQVPTEAFF. Here the CDR3 DNA reads TGTGCCAGCTCACCTCTAGTCCGACAGGTTCCCACTGAAGCTTTCTTT. Full variable domain (rest looked up from reference TRBV18 and TRBJ1-1): NAGVMQNPRHLVRRRGQEARLRCSPMKGHSHVYWYRQLPEEGLKFMVYLQKENIIDESGMPKERFSAEFPKEGPSILRIQQVVRGDSAAYFCASSPLVRQVPTEAFFGQGTRLTVV.